Listed here are 12 T cell receptor beta chains from one sample, sequenced in a study of Ad26.COV2.S vaccination and SARS-CoV-2 variants. The treatment was: 15 to 20 received Ad26.COV2.S at low or high dose, single or two shots; several received placebo; per-sample allocation not given. Sampling was performed 63 days after the first vaccine or placebo injection. Profiled with immunoSEQ multiplex PCR; TCRdb holds only in-frame clones, not every one. The sample consists of 430,000 or so clones, 90% of them appearing once. The sample here was peripheral blood, taken in a trial of Ad26.COV2.S vaccine versus placebo. These receptors were obtained from a person between 18 and 59 years old who received the Ad26.COV2.S COVID-19 vaccine or a placebo.

The V call is TRBV19, the J call TRBJ2-2; D not resolved. V was clipped by 6 bases and J by 1 base, with 18 bases between them. Germline CDR1 reads LNHDA; CDR2 reads SQIVND (reference sequence). The CDR3 spans 17 residues. DNA of the CDR3: TGTGCCAGTAGGTCCTGGCTGGGGATTCGGAACACCGGGGAGCTGTTTTTT. Its translation is CASRSWLGIRNTGELFF. Full variable domain (rest looked up from reference TRBV19 and TRBJ2-2): DGGITQSPKYLFRKEGQNVTLSCEQNLNHDAMYWYRQDPGQGLRLIYYSQIVNDFQKGDIAEGYSVSREKKESFPLTVTSAQKNPTAFYLCASRSWLGIRNTGELFFGEGSRLTVL.

The J gene is TRBJ2-1, the V gene TRBV29-1; TRBD2 matches 13 bases. The trim removed 0 bases at V and 5 bases at J, leaving 7 bases unmatched. The length of the CDR3 is 17 residues. Germline CDR1 reads SQVTM; CDR2 reads ANQGSEA. This CDR3 reads CSVEDGGLAGIHNEQFF. DNA for the CDR3: TGCAGCGTTGAAGATGGGGGACTAGCGGGAATCCACAATGAGCAGTTCTTC.

The chain combines TRBV7-9 with TRBJ2-3; the D is unclear. Germline CDR1 reads SEHNR; CDR2 reads FQNEAQ (reference sequence). The ends were cut back, 7 bases at V and 1 base at J, with 9 bases in the middle. CDR3 size: 13 residues. CDR3 residues: CASNSRGTDTQYF. Here the CDR3 DNA reads TGTGCCAGCAACTCCCGGGGCACAGATACGCAGTATTTT.

The V gene is TRBV29-1, the J gene TRBJ2-1, with 10 bases aligning to TRBD2. The V segment lost 3 bases and the J segment 7 bases; nucleotides outside the gene matches: 12. Germline V gene lookup returns CDR1 SQVTM and CDR2 ANQGSEA. The CDR3 runs to 16 residues. The CDR3 loop is CSVDLSGRAVRNEQFF. The CDR3 DNA reads as TGCAGCGTTGATTTGAGCGGGAGGGCCGTTCGAAATGAGCAGTTCTTC.

V is TRBV6-2 or TRBV6-3 and J is TRBJ2-5; TRBD2 matches at 9 bases. The V gene's germline CDR1 is MNHEY and CDR2 SVGEGT. J lost 5 bases, V lost 2 bases, and 21 bases had no gene match. This CDR3 region has 20 residues. CDR3 sequence reads: CASSYPENAGGPNIMETQYF. Written as DNA, the CDR3 is TGTGCCAGCAGTTACCCAGAGAACGCGGGAGGGCCAAATATAATGGAGACCCAGTACTTC.

The gene calls are TRBV6-5 and TRBJ1-2; the D is unclear. The CDR3 consists of 12 residues. V shed 5 bases and J shed 7 bases, with 11 bases lying between them. Looked up from germline, CDR1 is MNHEY and CDR2 is SVGAGI. CDR3 in amino acids: CASSRRTGGYTF. The DNA for the CDR3 is TGTGCCAGCAGTCGAAGGACGGGTGGCTACACCTTC.

The CDR3 protein is CASSLGPSGSYEQYF. The CDR3 bases are TGTGCCAGCAGCTTGGGACCCAGCGGCTCCTACGAGCAGTACTTC. The chain employs TRBV7-8 and TRBJ2-7; D could derive from TRBD1 or TRBD2 (5 bases each). There are 15 residues in the CDR3. Germline lookup yields CDR1 SGHVS and CDR2 FQNEAQ. V shed 3 bases and J shed 0 bases, with 12 bases lying between them. Complete variable domain (other parts from reference TRBV7-8 and TRBJ2-7): GAGVSQSPRYKVAKRGQDVALRCDPISGHVSLFWYQQALGQGPEFLTYFQNEAQLDKSGLPSDRFFAERPEGSVSTLKIQRTQQEDSAVYLCASSLGPSGSYEQYFGPGTRLTVT.

The chain employs TRBV7-9 and TRBJ2-1; TRBD2 is a possible D gene (5 bases). The CDR3 totals 14 residues. Trimming pared 8 bases from V and 4 bases from J, leaving 15 bases between. In germline, CDR1 is SEHNR, CDR2 FQNEAQ (reference sequence). The CDR3 DNA reads TGTGCCAGCGTTTTAGGCGGGTCGTACAATGAGCAGTTCTTC. It encodes CASVLGGSYNEQFF.

The rearrangement links TRBV27 to TRBJ1-1; possibly TRBD1 for D (6 bases). The germline V gene has CDR1 MNHEY and CDR2 SMNVEV (reference sequence). The germline V and J ends were trimmed by 6 bases and 4 bases, with 9 bases remaining between them. The CDR3 extends over 12 amino acids. DNA for the CDR3: TGTGCCAGCAGGTCACAGGGCACTGAAGCTTTCTTT. It translates to CASRSQGTEAFF.

The CDR3 region is CASSLAWTAGELFF. The CDR3 DNA reads TGCGCCAGCAGCTTAGCCTGGACAGCCGGGGAGCTGTTTTTT. J is TRBJ2-2 and V is TRBV5-1; a possible D gene is TRBD1 (6 bases). Trimming cost V 2 bases and J 6 bases, with 11 bases left between them. The CDR3 runs to 14 residues. CDR1 is SGHRS, CDR2 YFSETQ, per germline.

V is TRBV9 and J is TRBJ2-2; D unresolved. This CDR3 is 14 amino acids long. Germline loops: CDR1 SGDLS, CDR2 YYNGEE. Trimming pared 2 bases from V and 6 bases from J, leaving 11 bases between. CDR3: CASSVDPRPGELFF. The CDR3 DNA sequence: TGTGCCAGCAGCGTTGACCCACGACCCGGGGAGCTGTTTTTT.

The chain joins TRBV2 to TRBJ2-7; TRBD1 matches 7 bases. V shed 8 bases and J 2 bases; nucleotides not matched to a gene: 6. There are 13 residues in the CDR3. Germline V gene data show CDR1 as SNHLY and CDR2 as FYNNEI. CDR3 sequence reads: CASLGQVAYEQYF. CDR3 bases: TGTGCCAGCCTCGGACAGGTTGCCTACGAGCAGTACTTC.